This passage covers 26 T cell receptor beta chains from one sample sequenced in a study of CXCR3-negative and CXCR3-positive naive CD8 T cells. It was by 5' RACE with UMI labels that the TRB cDNA libraries were prepared. After re-calling the 5' RACE reads, TCRdb lists one entry per CDR3 protein, DNA absent. Its listing shows under 75,000 distinct CDR3 sequences. Sample: naive CXCR3- CD8+ T cells from blood. Subset meaning: CD45RO-CCR7+CD27+CD95- naive CD8+ T cells lacking CXCR3 (TNR3-). The source of these receptors is a human donor in good health. Some clones in this sample may be carry-over from other donors' samples.

The chain carries TRBV6-1 and TRBJ2-7; the TCRdb call, TRBD1, lacks DNA for checking. Germline V lookup: CDR1 MNHNS, CDR2 SASEGT. The length of the CDR3 is 14 residues. CDR3 loop: CASSGGTGADEQYF.

This clonotype ranks as medium-sized in terms of frequency. The chain links TRBV7-7 to TRBJ2-2; absent DNA, TCRdb's TRBD1 call cannot be checked. This CDR3 is built from 14 residues. Germline lookup yields CDR1 SSHAT and CDR2 FNYEAQ (reference sequence). CDR3: CASSLTGGPGELFF.

J is TRBJ2-5 and V is TRBV15; TCRdb proposes TRBD1, but this gene call is untestable without DNA. The CDR3 runs 17 residues. The germline V gene has CDR1 LNHNV and CDR2 YYDKDF (reference sequence). CDR3: CATSRDIFAGREETQYF.

This chain connects TRBV7-9 to TRBJ2-7; without DNA, the TCRdb call of TRBD2 cannot be checked. Germline values: CDR1 SEHNR, CDR2 FQNEAQ (reference sequence). The CDR3 consists of 16 residues. The CDR3 is CASSLGFGPLSYEQYF. The whole variable domain, filled in from reference TRBV7-9 and TRBJ2-7, reads DTGVSQNPRHKITKRGQNVTFRCDPISEHNRLYWYRQTLGQGPEFLTYFQNEAQLEKSRLLSDRFSAERPKGSFSTLEIQRTEQGDSAMYLCASSLGFGPLSYEQYFGPGTRLTVT.

The rearrangement links TRBV7-3 to TRBJ1-1; TCRdb's D gene call, TRBD1, goes unchecked for lack of DNA. Germline loops: CDR1 SGHTA, CDR2 FQGTGA. The CDR3 covers 13 residues. The CDR3 is CASSIDGATEAFF.

The chain links TRBV4-3 to TRBJ2-5; TCRdb proposes TRBD2, but this gene call is untestable without DNA. The CDR3 runs to 20 residues. Germline values: CDR1 LGHNA, CDR2 YSLEER. This CDR3 is CASSPIGGLAGGQVRETQYF.

The chain has TRBV14 and TRBJ1-1. CDR3 length equals 16 residues. Per germline, CDR1 SGHDN and CDR2 FVKESK. This CDR3 is CASSPRGGTLNTEAFF.

The rearrangement links TRBV5-4 to TRBJ1-1. The germline CDR1 and CDR2 sequences are SGHNT and YYREEE (reference sequence). This CDR3 comprises 15 residues. The CDR3: CASSAAGRMSTEAFF. The complete variable domain, with remaining parts taken from reference TRBV5-4 and TRBJ1-1, reads ETGVTQSPTHLIKTRGQQVTLRCSSQSGHNTVSWYQQALGQGPQFIFQYYREEENGRGNFPPRFSGLQFPNYSSELNVNALELDDSALYLCASSAAGRMSTEAFFGQGTRLTVV.

The chain has TRBV4-1 and TRBJ1-1. The CDR3 consists of 13 residues. CDR1 is MGHRA and CDR2 is YSYEKL in the germline V gene. The CDR3: CASSHLPNTEAFF.

The rearrangement uses TRBV28 and TRBJ2-5; TCRdb's assignment of TRBD2 cannot be checked, as there is no DNA. The CDR3 runs to 16 residues. Germline-derived CDR1 and CDR2 are MDHEN and SYDVKM. The CDR3 loop is CASSFWGSSSGETQYF.

The chain carries TRBV6-2 or TRBV6-3 and TRBJ2-1; the D call from TCRdb, TRBD1, cannot be confirmed without DNA. Germline values: CDR1 MNHEY, CDR2 SVGEGT. The CDR3 loop spans 14 amino acids. The CDR3 sequence: CASSLGGTYNEQFF.

This rearrangement joins TRBV29-1 to TRBJ2-7. The CDR3 covers 14 residues. Per the germline V gene, CDR1 is SQVTM and CDR2 is ANQGSEA. The CDR3 loop is CSVEDEGGFYEQYF.

The V and J genes are TRBV19 and TRBJ2-7; TCRdb's D call, TRBD1, is unchecked because there is no DNA. Looked up from germline, CDR1 is LNHDA and CDR2 is SQIVND (reference sequence). The CDR3 runs to 13 residues. The CDR3 loop is CASSSGQPYEQYF. Combining the CDR3 with reference TRBV19 and TRBJ2-7 gives the whole variable domain DGGITQSPKYLFRKEGQNVTLSCEQNLNHDAMYWYRQDPGQGLRLIYYSQIVNDFQKGDIAEGYSVSREKKESFPLTVTSAQKNPTAFYLCASSSGQPYEQYFGPGTRLTVT.

The rearrangement uses TRBV12-5 and TRBJ1-5. CDR1 and CDR2 (germline): LGHNT, FRNRAP. The CDR3 has 12 amino acids. The CDR3: CASGLTDQPQHF.

The gene calls are TRBV7-3 and TRBJ2-2; without DNA, the TCRdb call of TRBD1 cannot be checked. The CDR3 extends over 17 amino acids. Germline V lookup: CDR1 SGHTA, CDR2 FQGTGA. CDR3 sequence reads: CASSFRDRGSNTGELFF.

This chain connects TRBV12-3 or TRBV12-4 to TRBJ2-3; the D gene TCRdb calls, TRBD1, cannot be checked with no DNA. The CDR3 spans 16 residues. The CDR3 protein is CASSPILGQGADTQYF.

The chain carries TRBV2 and TRBJ1-5. The CDR3 has 16 amino acids. Germline V CDR1 and CDR2: SNHLY, FYNNEI. The CDR3 loop reads CASSEWVVSSNQPQHF. Variable domain in full (rest from reference TRBV2 and TRBJ1-5): EPEVTQTPSHQVTQMGQEVILRCVPISNHLYFYWYRQILGQKVEFLVSFYNNEISEKSEIFDDQFSVERPDGSNFTLKIRSTKLEDSAMYFCASSEWVVSSNQPQHFGDGTRLSIL.

This rearrangement joins TRBV28 to TRBJ2-1. Germline CDR1 reads MDHEN; CDR2 reads SYDVKM. CDR3 length: 14 residues. CDR3 sequence reads: CASSLGGPYNEQFF.

This rearrangement joins TRBV19 to TRBJ1-1. The germline V gene encodes CDR1 LNHDA and CDR2 SQIVND (reference sequence). The CDR3 spans 15 residues. The CDR3 reads CASSQPLAGDWYAFF.

This rearrangement joins TRBV11-2 to TRBJ2-3; lacking DNA, the TRBD2 call made by TCRdb goes unchecked. CDR1 is SGHAT, CDR2 FQNNGV, per germline. CDR3 length: 18 amino acids. The CDR3 loop reads CASSLVKGLAGGPDTQYF.

This rearrangement joins TRBV29-1 to TRBJ1-1. CDR3 length equals 12 residues. Germline loops: CDR1 SQVTM, CDR2 ANQGSEA. The CDR3 here is CSVDGRNTEAFF.

The CDR3 protein is CASSWTAEDTQYF. The chain employs TRBV5-1 and TRBJ2-3; TCRdb returns TRBD2, unconfirmable since there is no DNA. The CDR3 totals 13 residues. The germline V gene has CDR1 SGHRS and CDR2 YFSETQ. The entire variable domain, with the rest obtained from reference TRBV5-1 and TRBJ2-3, is as follows: KAGVTQTPRYLIKTRGQQVTLSCSPISGHRSVSWYQQTPGQGLQFLFEYFSETQRNKGNFPGRFSGRQFSNSRSEMNVSTLELGDSALYLCASSWTAEDTQYFGPGTRLTVL.

The chain employs TRBV12-3 or TRBV12-4 and TRBJ2-1; TCRdb returns TRBD2, unconfirmable since there is no DNA. This CDR3 contains 18 residues. CDR3 loop: CASSFEGWERGTYNEQFF.

The rearrangement uses TRBV12-3 or TRBV12-4 and TRBJ2-5; TCRdb's D call of TRBD1 is untestable without DNA. There are 13 residues in the CDR3. CDR3 loop: CASSSPSQETQYF.

The chain has TRBV14 and TRBJ2-1; the TCRdb call, TRBD2, lacks DNA for checking. This CDR3 region has 16 residues. Germline V gene sequence: CDR1 SGHDN, CDR2 FVKESK. CDR3 region: CASSLPLAGGIDEQFF.

The CDR3 loop is CSVDTGETYEQYF. J is TRBJ2-7 and V is TRBV29-1; the D gene TCRdb calls, TRBD1, cannot be checked with no DNA. This CDR3 comprises 13 residues. Germline V gives CDR1 SQVTM, CDR2 ANQGSEA.